This TCR beta chain came from a study of blood T cell repertoires in COVID-19. The V segment lost 4 bases and the J segment 4 bases; nucleotides outside the gene matches: 11. The germline V gene encodes CDR1 LNHDA and CDR2 SQIVND (reference sequence). The CDR3 contains 17 residues. Authors' methods: By means of reference gene primer amplification, nucleated cell counts were estimated. Clones were sequenced by immunoSEQ multiplex PCR, and TCRdb holds only the in-frame ones, with some missing. V, J and clone size are those of that table, while D and trimming were read from the DNA. Of about 190,000 clones listed, roughly four fifths are singletons.

This receptor was taken from a woman in her 70s with active or convalescent COVID-19. Sample: peripheral blood. The chain joins TRBV19 to TRBJ1-5; 9 nucleotides line up with TRBD1. CDR3 DNA sequence: TGTGCCAGTAGTACTTTGGCGACAGGGGGATCGAATCAGCCCCAGCATTTT. Its protein product is CASSTLATGGSNQPQHF.